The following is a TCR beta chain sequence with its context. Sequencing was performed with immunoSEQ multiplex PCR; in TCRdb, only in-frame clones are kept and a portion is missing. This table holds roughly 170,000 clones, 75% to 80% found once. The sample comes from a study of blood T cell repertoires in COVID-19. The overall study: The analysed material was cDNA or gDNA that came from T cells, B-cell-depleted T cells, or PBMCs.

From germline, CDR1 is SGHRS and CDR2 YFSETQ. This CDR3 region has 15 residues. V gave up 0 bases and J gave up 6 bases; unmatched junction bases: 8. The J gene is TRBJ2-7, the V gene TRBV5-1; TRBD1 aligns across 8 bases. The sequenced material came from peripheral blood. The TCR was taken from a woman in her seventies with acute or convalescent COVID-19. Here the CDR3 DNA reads TGCGCCAGCAGCTTGGGGGGACAGGACGGACTCGAGCAGTACTTC. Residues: CASSLGGQDGLEQYF.